These 32 T cell receptor beta chains were all obtained from the same sample, sequenced in a study of identical twins. TCRdb called the 5' RACE reads again in MiXCR, with one record for every CDR3 protein. Here the sample spans 280,000 or so distinct CDR3 sequences, about 8.1% being singletons. The sample also formed part of further work on yellow fever vaccine responses in identical twins.

The sequencing sample was made of memory (CD45RO+) T cells sorted from blood. The receptors shown here come from a woman aged 18-29 years in good health.

This clonotype is medium-sized by share. The gene calls are TRBV11-3 and TRBJ1-1; 9 positions match TRBD1. V lost 3 bases and J lost 1; bases outside the gene matches: 3. Germline loops: CDR1 SGHNT, CDR2 YENEEA. The CDR3 is made up of 15 amino acids. The CDR3 nucleotides read TGTGCCAGCAGCTTTCGGACAGGGGAGAACACTGAAGCTTTCTTT. It specifies CASSFRTGENTEAFF.

Written as DNA, the CDR3 is TGTGCCAGCAGCTTACAGTTGGCCTACGAGCAGTACTTC. Translation gives CASSLQLAYEQYF. The chain has TRBV7-9 and TRBJ2-7, with D unresolved. The CDR3 has 13 residues. Germline V gives CDR1 SEHNR, CDR2 FQNEAQ (reference sequence). V dropped 2 bases and J dropped 2 bases, with 7 bases sitting between them.

This clonotype was seen at least ten times. The chain employs TRBV12-3 or TRBV12-4 and TRBJ2-7; 7 bases fit TRBD1. The CDR3 is 13 amino acids. J lost 7 bases, V lost 5 bases, and 8 bases had no gene match. CDR3 sequence (DNA): TGTGCCAGCAGTCCGGGACAGTCCAATGAGCAGTACTTC. The encoded protein is CASSPGQSNEQYF.

This clonotype has a count of ten or more. The gene calls are TRBV12-3 or TRBV12-4 and TRBJ2-2, with a possible D match to TRBD1 (7 bases). The CDR3 covers 15 residues. Trimming took 4 bases from V and 2 from J, leaving 11 bases between them. CDR3 in amino acids: CASSWRGRNTGELFF. CDR3 sequence (DNA): TGTGCCAGCAGTTGGAGGGGGCGCAACACCGGGGAGCTGTTTTTT.

This clonotype was counted ten times or more. The V call is TRBV29-1, the J call TRBJ1-1; the match to TRBD1 covers 11 bases. Germline CDR1 SQVTM, CDR2 ANQGSEA. This CDR3 has 14 residues. The junction had 7 bases not matched to a gene; V was cut back by 4 bases and J by 6 bases. In DNA form, the CDR3 reads TGCAGCGTTGGACCCGGGACAGGGGGACCTGAAGCTTTCTTT. Translated, it gives CSVGPGTGGPEAFF. The full variable domain, its missing parts supplied by reference TRBV29-1 and TRBJ1-1, is SAVISQKPSRDICQRGTSLTIQCQVDSQVTMMFWYRQQPGQSLTLIATANQGSEATYESGFVIDKFPISRPNLTFSTLTVSNMSPEDSSIYLCSVGPGTGGPEAFFGQGTRLTVV.

This clonotype was detected ten times or more. The V and J genes are TRBV29-1 and TRBJ2-1; D gene ambiguous. The CDR3 sequence is 13 residues long. The germline gives CDR1 SQVTM, CDR2 ANQGSEA. Trimming pared 3 bases from V and 2 bases from J, leaving 8 bases between. CDR3: CSVEQRTYNEQFF. In DNA, the CDR3 is TGCAGCGTTGAGCAGAGGACCTACAATGAGCAGTTCTTC.

This clonotype was counted many times. The rearrangement uses TRBV29-1 and TRBJ1-5; no clear D gene. Looked up from germline, CDR1 is SQVTM and CDR2 is ANQGSEA. V was pared by 8 bases and J by 1 base, with 12 bases between. This CDR3 has 13 amino acids. The DNA of the CDR3 is TGCAGCTTCAACTCGGGAAGCAATCAGCCCCAGCATTTT. It specifies CSFNSGSNQPQHF.

This clonotype was counted ten times or more. CDR3 coding DNA: TGTGCCAGCAGTTTGCAGCTAGAAGGGCGTCTCGAGCAGTACTTC. It specifies CASSLQLEGRLEQYF. The chain uses TRBV25-1 and TRBJ2-7; D unresolved. The germline V and J ends were trimmed by 5 bases and 6 bases, with 20 bases remaining between them. The CDR3 length is 15 residues. Germline CDR1 reads MGHDK; CDR2 reads SYGVNS.

The sample holds many counts of this clonotype. The rearrangement joins TRBV4-1 to TRBJ2-2; TRBD2 aligns across 7 bases. The trim removed 3 bases at V and 1 base at J, leaving 5 bases unmatched. This CDR3 has 16 residues. The V gene's germline CDR1 is MGHRA and CDR2 YSYEKL. The DNA of the CDR3 is TGCGCCAGCAGCCATCCAGCGGGACTGAACACCGGGGAGCTGTTTTTT. Residues: CASSHPAGLNTGELFF.

The rearrangement joins TRBV28 to TRBJ2-1; 11 bases fit TRBD1. Losses at the gene ends were 3 bases for V and 4 bases for J; bases not matched to a gene: 5. CDR3 size: 16 residues. Germline CDR1 is MDHEN and CDR2 is SYDVKM. The CDR3 loop is CASSFGGTGGYNEQFF. In DNA form, the CDR3 reads TGTGCCAGCAGTTTCGGGGGGACAGGGGGATACAATGAGCAGTTCTTC.

V is TRBV9 and J is TRBJ1-1, with D uncertain. The CDR3 sequence is 12 residues long. Germline CDR1 reads SGDLS; CDR2 reads YYNGEE. The V end was cut by 7 bases, the J end by 1 base, with 8 bases between. Here the CDR3 DNA reads TGTGCCAGCGCCGACGGGAACACTGAAGCTTTCTTT. It is translated as CASADGNTEAFF.

This rearrangement joins TRBV20-1 to TRBJ2-2, with TRBD1 identical over 7 bases. The CDR3 runs 16 residues. The V gene end was trimmed by 2 bases and the J gene end by 0 bases; junction bases not matched to a gene: 6. CDR1 is DFQATT, CDR2 SNEGSKA, per germline (reference sequence). The CDR3 DNA follows: TGCAGTGCTAGAAGGGGGCGGCTTGCGAACACCGGGGAGCTGTTTTTT. It specifies CSARRGRLANTGELFF.

This clonotype was seen ten or more times. The J gene is TRBJ2-4, the V gene TRBV29-1, with 11 bases that match TRBD1. The V and J ends lost 7 bases and 1 base, in that order; junction bases with no gene match: 6. The CDR3 extends over 15 amino acids. Germline V gene sequence: CDR1 SQVTM, CDR2 ANQGSEA. Here the CDR3 DNA reads TGCAGCGGGACCGGGACAGGGGGTGCCAAAAACATTCAGTACTTC. It encodes CSGTGTGGAKNIQYF. The entire variable domain, with the rest obtained from reference TRBV29-1 and TRBJ2-4, is as follows: SAVISQKPSRDICQRGTSLTIQCQVDSQVTMMFWYRQQPGQSLTLIATANQGSEATYESGFVIDKFPISRPNLTFSTLTVSNMSPEDSSIYLCSGTGTGGAKNIQYFGAGTRLSVL.

This clonotype came up many times. The V call is TRBV15, the J call TRBJ2-1; no firm D call. Germline V gives CDR1 LNHNV, CDR2 YYDKDF (reference sequence). Trimming pared 0 bases from V and 0 bases from J, leaving 9 bases between. This CDR3 comprises 16 residues. The CDR3 loop reads CATSRDLKGSYNEQFF. CDR3 nucleotide sequence: TGTGCCACCAGCAGAGATCTCAAGGGCTCCTACAATGAGCAGTTCTTC. Combining the CDR3 with reference TRBV15 and TRBJ2-1 gives the whole variable domain DAMVIQNPRYQVTQFGKPVTLSCSQTLNHNVMYWYQQKSSQAPKLLFHYYDKDFNNEADTPDNFQSRRPNTSFCFLDIRSPGLGDTAMYLCATSRDLKGSYNEQFFGPGTRLTVL.

This clonotype was detected many times. The V gene is TRBV4-1, the J gene TRBJ1-1; D is ambiguous. This CDR3 comprises 14 residues. Trimming pared 6 bases from V and 10 bases from J, leaving 21 bases between. CDR1 is MGHRA, CDR2 YSYEKL, per germline. CDR3 sequence reads: CASRAILRAEGAFF. CDR3 nucleotide sequence: TGCGCCAGCAGAGCAATATTACGGGCTGAAGGAGCTTTCTTT.

In its sample, this clonotype was seen many times. The chain combines TRBV20-1 with TRBJ2-3, with D unresolved. The CDR3 covers 12 residues. The V end lost 3 bases, the J end lost 2 bases, and 6 bases lay between the germline ends. Germline CDR1 reads DFQATT; CDR2 reads SNEGSKA (reference sequence). The CDR3 loop reads CSARGPTDTQYF. For the CDR3, the DNA is TGCAGTGCTAGGGGCCCCACAGATACGCAGTATTTT.

This clonotype was found a few times. This rearrangement joins TRBV24-1 to TRBJ2-2; the D is unclear. Trimming cost V 6 bases and J 5 bases, with 12 bases left between them. The CDR3 length is 14 residues. Per germline, CDR1 KGHDR and CDR2 SFDVKD. The CDR3 reads CATSSRKTTGELFF. DNA for the CDR3: TGTGCCACCAGTAGCCGAAAGACTACCGGGGAGCTGTTTTTT.

The chain carries TRBV6-4 and TRBJ1-1; a possible D gene is TRBD1 (6 bases). CDR3 length: 13 residues. From germline, CDR1 is MRHNA and CDR2 SNTAGT. Trimming removed 3 bases at V and 5 bases at J, with 10 bases between. CDR3 loop: CASSESGTTEAFF. CDR3 sequence (DNA): TGTGCCAGCAGTGAATCCGGGACAACTGAAGCTTTCTTT.

The gene calls are TRBV7-9 and TRBJ2-5; 7 positions match TRBD1. J was trimmed by 1 base and V by 7 bases; bases with no gene match: 9. This CDR3 comprises 15 residues. Per germline, CDR1 SEHNR and CDR2 FQNEAQ (reference sequence). The chain's CDR3 is CASTQWTGPQETQYF. The CDR3 nucleotides read TGTGCCAGCACCCAATGGACAGGACCCCAAGAGACCCAGTACTTC.

This clonotype was counted at least ten times. This sequence joins TRBV6-1 and TRBJ1-3; D might be TRBD1 (6 bases). This CDR3 is 15 amino acids long. With 6 bases removed from V and 0 bases from J, the gap between germline ends came to 12 bases. CDR1 is MNHNS, CDR2 SASEGT, per germline. Written as DNA, the CDR3 is TGTGCCAGCAGCCCGAGGGGGGACTCTGGAAACACCATATATTTT. This codes for CASSPRGDSGNTIYF.

This clonotype was recorded a few times. The V and J genes are TRBV14 and TRBJ1-6, with D unresolved. Germline loops: CDR1 SGHDN, CDR2 FVKESK. V dropped 0 bases and J dropped 9 bases, with 6 bases sitting between them. The CDR3 covers 13 residues. The CDR3 loop reads CASSQERASPLHF. CDR3 DNA: TGTGCCAGCAGCCAAGAAAGGGCTTCACCCCTCCACTTT.

This clonotype was observed many times. The CDR3 reads CASSFAGNQPQHF. The CDR3 DNA follows: TGCGCCAGCAGCTTCGCTGGCAATCAGCCCCAGCATTTT. This sequence joins TRBV5-1 and TRBJ1-5; D remains ambiguous. The germline V gene has CDR1 SGHRS and CDR2 YFSETQ. The V gene lost 2 bases and the J gene lost 2 bases, with 5 bases spanning the gap. CDR3 size: 13 residues.

The chain joins TRBV14 to TRBJ2-5, with 7 nucleotides matching TRBD2. The CDR3 covers 18 residues. Germline CDR1 is SGHDN and CDR2 is FVKESK. V lost 4 bases, J lost 2 bases, and 16 bases stayed unmatched. The DNA of the CDR3 is TGTGCCAGCAGCCGACTATTTTTGTCTAGCGGTTATCAAGAGACCCAGTACTTC. Its translation: CASSRLFLSSGYQETQYF.

This chain connects TRBV4-2 to TRBJ2-3; tentatively, D is TRBD2 (5 bases). This CDR3 is built from 15 residues. In germline, CDR1 is LGHNA, CDR2 YNFKEQ. The germline V and J ends were trimmed by 4 bases and 6 bases, with 17 bases remaining between them. The CDR3 DNA reads TGTGCCAGCAGCCCGGAGGCCTCTCTGAGGGATACGCAGTATTTT. Its translation: CASSPEASLRDTQYF.

This clonotype has a single count. The J gene is TRBJ1-3, the V gene TRBV29-1, with a tentative D call TRBD1 (5 bases). Germline CDR1 is SQVTM and CDR2 is ANQGSEA. Trimming took 6 bases from V and 1 from J, leaving 10 bases between them. The CDR3 loop spans 13 amino acids. CDR3 in DNA: TGCAGCGTACGACCAGGGTCTGGAAACACCATATATTTT. Residues: CSVRPGSGNTIYF.

There are many counts of this clonotype. The CDR3 nucleotides are TGCAGCGTTGCTTCCGGGACAGGTACCAAAGAGACCCAGTACTTC. Protein product: CSVASGTGTKETQYF. V is TRBV29-1 and J is TRBJ2-5; TRBD1 matches 8 bases. The CDR3 runs 15 residues. Trimming took 4 bases from V and 3 from J; bases not matched to a gene: 10. Germline values: CDR1 SQVTM, CDR2 ANQGSEA.

This clonotype occurred a few times. V usage is TRBV5-1 and J usage is TRBJ2-3; D is ambiguous. Deletions cut 0 bases from V and 5 bases from J, with 16 bases between. Germline lookup yields CDR1 SGHRS and CDR2 YFSETQ. This CDR3 is built from 16 residues. CDR3 coding DNA: TGCGCCAGCAGCTTGGAGCGTCCATCGCTCGGAGATACGCAGTATTTT. Its translation is CASSLERPSLGDTQYF.

This clonotype was seen ten or more times. The chain uses TRBV29-1 and TRBJ2-7; D is unclear. Deletions cut 3 bases from V and 1 base from J, with 13 bases between. Germline CDR1 is SQVTM and CDR2 is ANQGSEA. CDR3 length equals 14 residues. The chain's CDR3 is CSVDRLEWSYEQYV. The CDR3, as DNA: TGCAGCGTTGACAGGTTGGAATGGTCCTACGAGCAGTACGTC.

This clonotype was detected only a few times. V is TRBV5-1 and J is TRBJ1-1; no definite D call. This CDR3 spans 14 amino acids. V shed 4 bases and J shed 1 base, with 11 bases lying between them. CDR1 is SGHRS and CDR2 is YFSETQ in the germline V gene. CDR3 region: CASSAGVTNTEAFF. The CDR3 DNA follows: TGCGCCAGCAGCGCTGGGGTCACGAACACTGAAGCTTTCTTT.

The rearrangement uses TRBV19 and TRBJ1-5; TRBD1 might be the D (5 bases). The germline V gene has CDR1 LNHDA and CDR2 SQIVND (reference sequence). The CDR3 is 15 residues long. The V end was cut by 6 bases, the J end by 0 bases, with 12 bases between. In nucleotides, the CDR3 is TGTGCCAGTAGCCCCGAGGGGTTTAGCAATCAGCCCCAGCATTTT. Translated, it gives CASSPEGFSNQPQHF.

This clonotype was observed a handful of times. The rearrangement links TRBV6-1 to TRBJ2-1; the D is unclear. The CDR3 spans 11 residues. With 7 bases removed from V and 8 bases from J, the gap between germline ends came to 9 bases. In germline, CDR1 is MNHNS, CDR2 SASEGT. The DNA of the CDR3 is TGTGCCAGCACTCAGCACGATGAGCAGTTCTTC. The encoded protein is CASTQHDEQFF.

This clonotype was seen repeatedly, ten times or more. This rearrangement joins TRBV7-9 to TRBJ2-4; 10 nucleotides agree with TRBD2. CDR1 is SEHNR, CDR2 FQNEAQ, per germline (reference sequence). CDR3 length: 16 amino acids. With V trimmed by 5 bases and J by 2 bases, 6 bases remained unmatched. The CDR3, as DNA: TGTGCCAGCAGCGATACTAGCGGGACGACCAAAAACATTCAGTACTTC. Its translation is CASSDTSGTTKNIQYF.